Below are 30 T cell receptor beta chains sequenced from a single sample in a study of T cell responses to AZD1222 COVID-19 vaccine. Sequenced by immunoSEQ multiplex PCR; TCRdb stores in-frame clones only, minus some. The sample consists of approximately 150,000 clones, 80% to 95% of them appearing once. Here the sequenced sample was peripheral blood, taken 28 days after the second AZD1222 dose. The receptors were sampled from an adult who received the AZD1222 COVID-19 vaccine.

The V gene is TRBV4-1, the J gene TRBJ2-3, with 8 nucleotides matching TRBD2. Trimming took 0 bases from V and 8 from J; bases not matched to a gene: 10. There are 16 residues in the CDR3. The germline V gene has CDR1 MGHRA and CDR2 YSYEKL. The CDR3 DNA is TGCGCCAGCAGCCAAGACCTAGCGGGCGCCACGGGTACGCAGTATTTT. Its translation is CASSQDLAGATGTQYF.

The chain is built from TRBV7-9 and TRBJ2-7; TRBD1 matches 7 bases. Looked up from germline, CDR1 is SEHNR and CDR2 is FQNEAQ (reference sequence). V lost 7 bases to trimming and J lost 4 bases; unmatched junction nucleotides: 10. The CDR3 is made up of 14 amino acids. CDR3 loop: CASIPTGTSYEQYF. The CDR3 DNA reads TGTGCCAGCATCCCGACAGGGACGAGTTACGAGCAGTACTTC.

This clone was recorded once. This rearrangement joins TRBV28 to TRBJ1-1; tentative D call: TRBD1 (5 bases). The CDR3 is 13 residues long. CDR1 is MDHEN and CDR2 is SYDVKM in the germline V gene. The V end lost 7 bases, the J end lost 4 bases, and 13 bases lay between the germline ends. CDR3 in amino acids: CASKAGRGTEAFF. CDR3 bases: TGTGCCAGCAAAGCAGGGCGTGGCACTGAAGCTTTCTTT.

V gene TRBV27 combines with J gene TRBJ1-4; no reliable D call. Germline lookup yields CDR1 MNHEY and CDR2 SMNVEV (reference sequence). With 4 bases removed from V and 8 bases from J, the gap between germline ends came to 17 bases. CDR3 length equals 15 residues. The DNA for the CDR3 is TGTGCCAGCAGTTCCCGGACTGACTCACACGAAAAACTGTTTTTT. It is translated as CASSSRTDSHEKLFF.

The rearrangement joins TRBV7-8 to TRBJ1-5, with TRBD1 identical over 10 bases. V lost 5 bases to trimming and J lost 3 bases; unmatched junction nucleotides: 10. The CDR3 is 17 residues long. The germline V gene encodes CDR1 SGHVS and CDR2 FQNEAQ. In DNA form, the CDR3 reads TGTGCCAGCAGCCGGTCCTCTGGACAGGGGGACAATCAGCCCCAGCATTTT. Translating gives CASSRSSGQGDNQPQHF.

The gene calls are TRBV6-5 and TRBJ2-1, with D tentatively TRBD2 (5 bases). Germline V gene sequence: CDR1 MNHEY, CDR2 SVGAGI. V was clipped by 3 bases and J by 5 bases, with 11 bases between them. The CDR3 runs to 14 residues. The CDR3 spells CASSYSSGNNEQFF. The CDR3 nucleotides are TGTGCCAGCAGTTATTCATCCGGGAACAATGAGCAGTTCTTC.

The chain carries TRBV9 and TRBJ2-2, with TRBD2 matching over 10 bases. The junction had 6 bases not matched to a gene; V was cut back by 6 bases and J by 1 base. The germline CDR1 and CDR2 sequences are SGDLS and YYNGEE. CDR3 length: 16 residues. This chain's CDR3 is CASTGLAGENTGELFF. For the CDR3, the DNA is TGTGCCAGCACCGGGCTAGCGGGAGAGAACACCGGGGAGCTGTTTTTT.

The V gene is TRBV7-9, the J gene TRBJ2-3; 8 bases align to TRBD2. V was pared by 4 bases and J by 6 bases, with 12 bases of the junction left unmatched. The V gene's germline CDR1 is SEHNR and CDR2 FQNEAQ (reference sequence). The CDR3 covers 16 residues. CDR3 nucleotide sequence: TGTGCCAGCAGCTCAGCGAGCGGGAGAGTGAGCGATACGCAGTATTTT. This encodes CASSSASGRVSDTQYF.

The chain links TRBV5-1 to TRBJ2-1; D is unclear. The V gene lost 6 bases and the J gene lost 6 bases, with 10 bases spanning the gap. Germline values: CDR1 SGHRS, CDR2 YFSETQ. The CDR3 spans 12 residues. For the CDR3, the DNA is TGCGCCAGCACTCGCGTCGGCAATGAGCAGTTCTTC. As protein: CASTRVGNEQFF.

V is TRBV4-1 and J is TRBJ2-7; 7 positions agree with TRBD1. CDR3 length: 15 amino acids. Germline lookup yields CDR1 MGHRA and CDR2 YSYEKL. Losses at the gene ends were 1 base for V and 3 bases for J; bases not matched to a gene: 6. The CDR3, as DNA: TGCGCCAGCAGCCAAGGGGACAGATCGAACTACGAGCAGTACTTC. This translates into CASSQGDRSNYEQYF.

J is TRBJ1-2 and V is TRBV29-1; D unclear. The germline V and J ends were trimmed by 7 bases and 6 bases, with 12 bases remaining between them. Germline V lookup: CDR1 SQVTM, CDR2 ANQGSEA. The CDR3 extends over 11 amino acids. CDR3 nucleotide sequence: TGCAGCGCCTCCTCAGGCCATGGCTACACCTTC. Translation gives CSASSGHGYTF.

The gene calls are TRBV21-1 and TRBJ1-5. TRBV21-1 is assigned pseudogene status. The CDR3 is 16 amino acids. In DNA, the CDR3 is TGTGCCAGCAGCACAAACCGGGACGATTTAGATCAGCCCCAGCATTTT. The encoded protein is CASSTNRDDLDQPQHF.

J is TRBJ2-1 and V is TRBV5-6, with 9 bases aligning to TRBD2. Germline trimming cut 3 bases from V and 4 bases from J; bases unmatched to any gene: 14. Germline loops: CDR1 SGHDT, CDR2 YYEEEE. This CDR3 is built from 18 residues. The CDR3 DNA follows: TGTGCCAGCAGCTCACCCCGGGACGGGACTAGCTTTTACAATGAGCAGTTCTTC. Amino acid sequence: CASSSPRDGTSFYNEQFF.

V gene TRBV3-1 (or the pseudogene TRBV3-2) combines with J gene TRBJ1-1; 7 nucleotides agree with TRBD1. After removal of 1 base from V and 14 bases from J, the junction contained 10 bases not matched to a gene. This CDR3 is 13 amino acids long. Germline assignment: CDR1 LGHDT and CDR2 YNNKEL (reference sequence). The CDR3 protein is CASSQGQGGSNFF. DNA for the CDR3: TGTGCCAGCAGCCAAGGACAGGGAGGTTCGAACTTCTTT.

Here the CDR3 reads CASRTEGAEDEKLFF. Written as DNA, the CDR3 is TGTGCCAGCAGGACTGAGGGGGCGGAAGATGAAAAACTGTTTTTT. This chain uses TRBV6-4 with TRBJ1-4, with TRBD1 identical over 7 bases. Losses at the gene ends were 6 bases for V and 6 bases for J; bases not matched to a gene: 10. The germline V gene encodes CDR1 MRHNA and CDR2 SNTAGT. CDR3 length: 15 amino acids.

This chain joins TRBV10-3 and TRBJ2-2; 10 bases are a match to TRBD1. The CDR3 runs to 17 residues. V was pared by 3 bases and J by 3 bases, with 7 bases of the junction left unmatched. Germline assignment: CDR1 ENHRY and CDR2 SYGVKD. This CDR3 reads CAISEGTGALDTGELFF. DNA of the CDR3: TGTGCCATCAGTGAAGGGACAGGGGCGTTGGACACCGGGGAGCTGTTTTTT.

This chain links TRBV4-1 with TRBJ1-4; maybe TRBD1 (5 bases). Trimming shortened V by 5 bases and J by 7 bases, and 11 bases separated the two germline ends. This CDR3 has 13 residues. The germline CDR1 and CDR2 sequences are MGHRA and YSYEKL. CDR3: CASSLSGTEKLFF. CDR3 DNA sequence: TGCGCCAGCAGCTTAAGCGGGACTGAAAAACTGTTTTTT.

V is TRBV7-9 and J is TRBJ2-2; 9 positions agree with TRBD1. The ends lost 7 bases at V and 4 bases at J; junction bases unmatched: 13. CDR3 length: 17 amino acids. Germline V lookup: CDR1 SEHNR, CDR2 FQNEAQ (reference sequence). Here the CDR3 reads CASTEDRGRRSTGELFF. CDR3 in DNA: TGTGCCAGCACCGAGGACAGGGGACGTAGAAGCACCGGGGAGCTGTTTTTT.

The rearrangement links TRBV11-2 to TRBJ1-3; 7 nucleotides line up with TRBD1. V lost 5 bases, J lost 5 bases, and 9 bases stayed unmatched. This CDR3 comprises 15 residues. Germline V gene data show CDR1 as SGHAT and CDR2 as FQNNGV. CDR3 in amino acids: CASSADRESRNTIYF. In DNA, the CDR3 is TGTGCCAGCAGCGCCGACAGGGAGTCTAGAAACACCATATATTTT.

The V call is TRBV7-9, the J call TRBJ2-3, with 8 bases matching TRBD2. V lost 7 bases to trimming and J lost 4 bases; unmatched junction nucleotides: 10. This CDR3 has 15 residues. Per the germline V gene, CDR1 is SEHNR and CDR2 is FQNEAQ (reference sequence). Written as DNA, the CDR3 is TGTGCCAGCACCGCCGGGGGGGGCGTAGCAGATACGCAGTATTTT. It is translated as CASTAGGGVADTQYF.

The chain is built from TRBV19 and TRBJ1-2; D call uncertain. The germline CDR1 and CDR2 sequences are LNHDA and SQIVND (reference sequence). The V and J ends lost 8 bases and 2 bases respectively, with 9 bases between them. CDR3 length: 12 amino acids. This CDR3 reads CASAAGNYGYTF. CDR3 sequence (DNA): TGTGCCAGTGCAGCGGGGAACTATGGCTACACCTTC.

This clone has a single count. The V gene is TRBV2, the J gene TRBJ2-7; D gene unclear. CDR3 length equals 14 residues. The germline CDR1 and CDR2 sequences are SNHLY and FYNNEI. V was shortened by 3 bases and J by 2 bases, with 11 bases between the two germline ends. In DNA form, the CDR3 reads TGTGCCAGCAGTGACGTTGTGGTACCCTACGAGCAGTACTTC. Its translation is CASSDVVVPYEQYF.

The genes are TRBV4-2 and TRBJ1-3; D call uncertain. The CDR3 sequence is 14 residues long. CDR1 is LGHNA and CDR2 is YNFKEQ in the germline V gene. The ends were cut back, 6 bases at V and 1 base at J, with 10 bases in the middle. The CDR3 reads CASRPSGSGNTIYF. In DNA form, the CDR3 reads TGTGCCAGCAGGCCATCGGGATCTGGAAACACCATATATTTT.

This clone showed up many times. The chain couples TRBV7-7 to TRBJ2-7; TRBD2 is a possible D gene (5 bases). V lost 8 bases and J lost 4, with 27 bases in between. Germline CDR1 is SSHAT and CDR2 is FNYEAQ (reference sequence). This CDR3 has 17 residues. CDR3 loop: CASAPHSREYKRYEQYF. Written as DNA, the CDR3 is TGTGCCAGCGCGCCTCATAGCCGGGAATACAAAAGGTACGAGCAGTACTTC.

The chain uses TRBV18 and TRBJ2-3; 11 nucleotides agree with TRBD1. J lost 4 bases, V lost 6 bases, and 6 bases had no gene match. This CDR3 region has 15 residues. Per germline, CDR1 KGHSH and CDR2 LQKENI. As DNA, the CDR3 is TGTGCCAGCTCTCCCGGGACAGGGGGTTCAGATACGCAGTATTTT. Protein product: CASSPGTGGSDTQYF.

This sequence joins TRBV5-1 and TRBJ2-7; no clear D. The CDR3 spans 14 residues. Trimming shortened V by 0 bases and J by 2 bases, and 9 bases separated the two germline ends. Looked up from germline, CDR1 is SGHRS and CDR2 is YFSETQ. In DNA form, the CDR3 reads TGCGCCAGCAGCTTGGGCACCGGTACCTACGAGCAGTACTTC. Protein sequence: CASSLGTGTYEQYF.

This chain connects TRBV4-1 to TRBJ2-5, with 8 bases identical to TRBD1. The CDR3 is 17 residues long. Trimming removed 1 base from V and 5 bases from J; junction bases left unmatched: 12. From germline, CDR1 is MGHRA and CDR2 YSYEKL. The CDR3 DNA reads as TGCGCCAGCAGCCAAGTGCTCGGACAGGGAATGAGCGAGACCCAGTACTTC. This codes for CASSQVLGQGMSETQYF.

The chain couples TRBV9 to TRBJ2-2, with 7 bases aligning to TRBD2. Trimming cost V 3 bases and J 0 bases; bases outside gene matches: 5. Germline assignment: CDR1 SGDLS and CDR2 YYNGEE. The CDR3 consists of 16 residues. The CDR3 coding sequence is TGTGCCAGCAGCGCTAAAACTAGCGCGAACACCGGGGAGCTGTTTTTT. Translated, it gives CASSAKTSANTGELFF.

V gene TRBV7-2 combines with J gene TRBJ1-2; 7 nucleotides match TRBD1. With 5 bases clipped from V and 5 bases from J, the junction kept 2 bases outside the gene matches. This CDR3 has 12 amino acids. Germline V gene lookup returns CDR1 SGHTA and CDR2 FQGNSA. The CDR3 nucleotides are TGTGCCAGCAGCCAACAGGGGTATGGCTACACCTTC. Translated, it gives CASSQQGYGYTF.

This clone was observed once. This sequence joins TRBV5-1 and TRBJ1-2, with 10 bases fitting TRBD1. Trimming took 4 bases from V and 7 from J; bases not matched to a gene: 10. The length of the CDR3 is 15 residues. CDR1 and CDR2 from the germline V gene are SGHRS and YFSETQ. The CDR3 bases are TGCGCCAGCAGCCCGCGGACAGGGGGGACCTCTGGCTACACCTTC. Its translation: CASSPRTGGTSGYTF.